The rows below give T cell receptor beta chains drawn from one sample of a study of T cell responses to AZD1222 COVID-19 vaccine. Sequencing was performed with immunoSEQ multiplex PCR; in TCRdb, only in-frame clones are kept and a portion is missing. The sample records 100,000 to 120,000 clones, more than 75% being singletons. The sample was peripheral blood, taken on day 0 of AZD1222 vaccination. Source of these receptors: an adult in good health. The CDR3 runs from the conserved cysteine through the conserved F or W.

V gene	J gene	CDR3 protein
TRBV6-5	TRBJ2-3	CASSPLGDTQYF
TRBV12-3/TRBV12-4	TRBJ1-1	CASSFRVTEAFF
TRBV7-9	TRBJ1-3	CASLGGSGNTIYF
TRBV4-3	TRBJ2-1	CASSQNGQALDEQFF
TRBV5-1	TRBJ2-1	CASSLAHTSSYNEQFF
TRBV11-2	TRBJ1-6	CASSRAQGENSPLHF
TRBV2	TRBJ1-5	CASNQLTIGQPQHF
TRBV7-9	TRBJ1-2	CASSPRTGNYGYTF
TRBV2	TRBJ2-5	CASSVGQGLKETQYF
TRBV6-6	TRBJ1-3	CASTRGYVRGDTIYF
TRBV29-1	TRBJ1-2	CSAGTPKHGYTF
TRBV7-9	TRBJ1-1	CASSPRGGNTEAFF
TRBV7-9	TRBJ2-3	CASSPRSSGNTDTQYF
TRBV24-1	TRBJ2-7	CATSSMGEQYF
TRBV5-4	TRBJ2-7	CASSLESSSYEQYF
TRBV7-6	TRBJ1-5	CASSLALNFGDLSNQPQHF
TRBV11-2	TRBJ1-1	CASSPFPGQGAFF
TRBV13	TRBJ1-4	CASSPNLGQREKLFF
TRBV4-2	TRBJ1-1	CASSLIAVNTEAFF
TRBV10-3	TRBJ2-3	CAISQLRDTQYF
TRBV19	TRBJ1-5	CASSIEEGGAQPQHF
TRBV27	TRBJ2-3	CASTQSHMISTDTQYF
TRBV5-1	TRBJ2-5	CASSFGPRQETQYF
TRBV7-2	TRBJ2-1	CASSFGTAMKQFF
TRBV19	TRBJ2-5	CASSPPGVRQETQYF
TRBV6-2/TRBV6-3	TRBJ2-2	CASSYSAGANTGELFF
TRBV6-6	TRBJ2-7	CASATVVGHEQYF
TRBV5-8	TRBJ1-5	CASSLVGGGRGQPQHF
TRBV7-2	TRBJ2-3	CASSPPGSLLGNTQYF
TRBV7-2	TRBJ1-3	CASSLAARNTIYF
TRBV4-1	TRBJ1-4	CASSGQMEKLFF
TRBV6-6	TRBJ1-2	CASTGRDYYGYTF
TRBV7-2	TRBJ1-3	CASSTGSGATRNTIYF
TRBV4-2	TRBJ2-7	CASSPHGLAGEYEQYF
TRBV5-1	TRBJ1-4	CASSIRTGINEKLFF
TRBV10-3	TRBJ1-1	CAISGVRGRENTEAFF
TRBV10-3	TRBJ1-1	CAISESSGPTEAFF
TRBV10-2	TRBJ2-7	CASSVREEQYF
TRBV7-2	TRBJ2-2	CASSLLGQNTGELFF
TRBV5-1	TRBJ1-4	CASSLGTENEKLFF
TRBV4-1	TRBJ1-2	CASSQGRPHLGGYTF
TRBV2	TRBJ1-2	CASSTGVNYGYTF
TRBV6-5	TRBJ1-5	CASTAGTVGNQPQHF
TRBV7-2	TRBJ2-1	CASSLGTSGFSYNEQFF
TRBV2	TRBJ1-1	CASKTEMNTEAFF
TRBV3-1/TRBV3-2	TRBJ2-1	CASSRTRGNEQFF
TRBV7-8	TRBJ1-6	CASSSATYNSPLHF
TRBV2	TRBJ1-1	CASARVGGNTEAFF
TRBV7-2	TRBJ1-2	CASSFRGRGYTF
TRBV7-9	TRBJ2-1	CASSFSGSSSSSYNEQFF
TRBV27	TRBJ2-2	CANQRGIGELFF
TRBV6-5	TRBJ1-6	CASSTDRFRSPLHF
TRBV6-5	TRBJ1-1	CASSRPTNTEAFF
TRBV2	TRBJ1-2	CASSEAQGGYGYTF
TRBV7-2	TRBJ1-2	CASSSRNSAANYGYTF
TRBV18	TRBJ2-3	CASRGDTQYF
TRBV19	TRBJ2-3	CASSIISAGGTDTQYF
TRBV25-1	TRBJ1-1	CASSVAGNQAFF
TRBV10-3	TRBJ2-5	CAIAGSQETQYF